This TCR beta chain was captured by sequencing in a study of cytomegalovirus exposure and HLA in healthy donors. Trimming cost V 3 bases and J 5 bases, with 11 bases left between them. The germline V gene has CDR1 MDHEN and CDR2 SYDVKM. The CDR3 has 13 residues. A remark on this clone: The antigen remains undetermined.

The repertoire was sequenced with immunoSEQ multiplex PCR; TCRdb's copy has only in-frame clones and lacks some. The sample lists 250,000 to 350,000 clones; about nine tenths were seen once. Findings and limits, study-wide: Listed as cytomegalovirus-associated were over 150 TCR beta chains. In vitro assays verified that a few CMV-associated chains recognized CMV antigens specifically. Despite most TCR sequences being rare, some public TCRs occurred in many donors. Reportedly, diagnosis of cytomegalovirus status by the classifier showed high specificity and sensitivity.

The TCR originated in a woman in her thirties in good health and CMV-seropositive. This chain joins TRBV28 and TRBJ2-7; possible D gene TRBD1, 5 bases. Sequences were obtained from PBMCs. The CDR3 DNA reads TGTGCCAGCAGTTTCCATAACAGGAACGAGCAGTACTTC. It is translated as CASSFHNRNEQYF.